The 28 T cell receptor beta chains listed next were all sequenced from one sample in a study of cytomegalovirus exposure and HLA in healthy donors. Primers included in the PCR were 60 Vbeta and 13 Jbeta primers. Data came from immunoSEQ multiplex PCR; TCRdb stores just in-frame clones and leaves some out. The table records approximately 260,000 clones, over 90% of them present only once. The sequenced material came from PBMCs. All receptors derive from a girl aged 2-10 years in good health and CMV-seronegative.

This chain connects TRBV11-1 to TRBJ1-4, with 10 bases matching TRBD1. The V and J ends lost 3 bases and 0 bases, in that order; junction bases with no gene match: 4. CDR3 size: 17 residues. Germline V lookup: CDR1 SGHAT, CDR2 FQDESV (reference sequence). CDR3 protein: CASSFGTGAATNEKLFF. The CDR3 DNA follows: TGTGCCAGCAGCTTCGGGACAGGGGCAGCAACTAATGAAAAACTGTTTTTT.

This clone was found once. The chain joins TRBV2 to TRBJ1-1, with D possibly being TRBD1 (5 bases). The germline V and J ends were trimmed by 4 bases and 6 bases, with 6 bases remaining between them. The germline V gene encodes CDR1 SNHLY and CDR2 FYNNEI. The CDR3 is 11 amino acids. This chain's CDR3 is CASSGGAEAFF. The DNA for the CDR3 is TGTGCCAGCAGTGGGGGGGCTGAAGCTTTCTTT.

The rearrangement joins TRBV7-9 to TRBJ1-1, with D perhaps matching TRBD1 (5 bases). Germline V gives CDR1 SEHNR, CDR2 FQNEAQ (reference sequence). CDR3 length equals 14 residues. V was cut by 5 bases and J by 2 bases, with 12 bases left in between. The CDR3: CASSARVANTEAFF. The CDR3 nucleotides are TGTGCCAGCAGCGCCAGGGTTGCAAACACTGAAGCTTTCTTT.

This clone was seen once. V is TRBV18 and J is TRBJ1-4; the D gene is possibly TRBD1 (5 bases). Between the trimmed V and J ends, which lost 3 bases and 0 bases, there was a span of 8 bases. The germline CDR1 and CDR2 sequences are KGHSH and LQKENI. CDR3 length: 15 amino acids. CDR3 sequence reads: CASSPPGSTNEKLFF. CDR3 nucleotides: TGTGCCAGCTCACCCCCAGGGTCAACTAATGAAAAACTGTTTTTT. Looking up the rest from reference TRBV18 and TRBJ1-4 gives the full variable domain: NAGVMQNPRHLVRRRGQEARLRCSPMKGHSHVYWYRQLPEEGLKFMVYLQKENIIDESGMPKERFSAEFPKEGPSILRIQQVVRGDSAAYFCASSPPGSTNEKLFFGSGTQLSVL.

The rearrangement joins TRBV6-5 to TRBJ2-7, with D maybe TRBD2 (5 bases). Germline lookup yields CDR1 MNHEY and CDR2 SVGAGI. The CDR3 runs to 15 residues. Trimming left V 5 bases short and J 0 bases short, with 14 bases between. In nucleotides, the CDR3 is TGTGCCAGCAGTCTCGGGCCGGGGTCCTCCTACGAGCAGTACTTC. It yields the protein CASSLGPGSSYEQYF.

This chain joins TRBV13 and TRBJ2-3; TRBD1 might be the D (5 bases). CDR1 is PRHDT and CDR2 is FYEKMQ in the germline V gene (reference sequence). The CDR3 has 14 amino acids. Trimming took off 5 bases at V and 2 bases at J, with 11 bases between the two ends. The CDR3 sequence is CASSPDINTDTQYF. The CDR3 coding sequence is TGTGCCAGCAGCCCGGACATAAACACAGATACGCAGTATTTT.

Points on this clone: At the DNA level, this CDR3 is encoded by other sequences in the same sample as well. This chain connects TRBV29-1 to TRBJ2-7; a weak D match, TRBD1 (6 bases). Germline CDR1 reads SQVTM; CDR2 reads ANQGSEA. CDR3 length equals 11 residues. Trimming shortened V by 7 bases and J by 4 bases, and 11 bases separated the two germline ends. CDR3 loop: CSASRGYEQYF. CDR3 nucleotides: TGCAGCGCCAGCAGGGGTTACGAGCAGTACTTC.

This clone was found once. V is TRBV2 and J is TRBJ2-1, with TRBD2 identical over 16 bases. Germline lookup yields CDR1 SNHLY and CDR2 FYNNEI. CDR3 length equals 15 residues. Trimming at V came to 6 bases and at J to 7 bases, leaving 3 bases not matched to a gene. The CDR3 loop reads CASRGLAGGRNEQFF. Here the CDR3 DNA reads TGTGCCAGCAGGGGACTAGCGGGAGGGCGGAATGAGCAGTTCTTC.

This clone was seen a few times. The J gene is TRBJ1-1, the V gene TRBV6-5; D ambiguous. Between the trimmed V and J ends, which lost 6 bases and 3 bases, there was a span of 14 bases. The CDR3 runs 14 residues. CDR1 MNHEY and CDR2 SVGAGI come from the germline V gene. CDR3 in amino acids: CASSNTVQDTEAFF. The CDR3 DNA follows: TGTGCCAGCAGCAACACCGTACAAGACACTGAAGCTTTCTTT.

The V gene is TRBV7-9, the J gene TRBJ2-7, with TRBD2 as a possible D gene (5 bases). The ends were cut back, 2 bases at V and 1 base at J, with 15 bases in the middle. CDR1 SEHNR and CDR2 FQNEAQ come from the germline V gene (reference sequence). The CDR3 contains 16 residues. This chain's CDR3 is CASSLKSGTTSYEQYF. In nucleotides, the CDR3 is TGTGCCAGCAGCTTAAAGAGCGGAACCACGTCCTACGAGCAGTACTTC.

J is TRBJ1-2 and V is TRBV6-5, with a weak D call TRBD1 (6 bases). The CDR3 is 13 residues long. In germline, CDR1 is MNHEY, CDR2 SVGAGI. The V gene lost 6 bases and the J gene lost 2 bases, with 10 bases spanning the gap. The CDR3 is CASRRDTNYGYTF. The CDR3 coding sequence is TGTGCCAGCAGAAGGGACACAAACTATGGCTACACCTTC.

The gene calls are TRBV28 and TRBJ2-5, with 9 nucleotides matching TRBD2. The trim removed 8 bases at V and 5 bases at J, leaving 9 bases unmatched. CDR3 length: 14 amino acids. CDR1 and CDR2 from the germline V gene are MDHEN and SYDVKM. CDR3: CASVGSGGLETQYF. The DNA for the CDR3 is TGTGCCAGCGTCGGAAGCGGGGGGTTGGAGACCCAGTACTTC.

The chain recombines TRBV19 with TRBJ1-6, with D possibly TRBD1 on 6 matching bases. The CDR3 is made up of 15 amino acids. CDR1 and CDR2 from the germline V gene are LNHDA and SQIVND (reference sequence). V lost 4 bases and J 7 bases, leaving 14 bases between the germline ends. The DNA for the CDR3 is TGTGCCAGTAGTACAGAAACAGGGATCAATTCACCCCTCCACTTT. Translated: CASSTETGINSPLHF.

This chain connects TRBV10-1 to TRBJ1-1, with D possibly being TRBD1 (5 bases). Looked up from germline, CDR1 is WNHNN and CDR2 is SYGVQD (reference sequence). The ends were cut back, 0 bases at V and 11 bases at J, with 10 bases in the middle. There are 12 residues in the CDR3. The CDR3 DNA follows: TGCGCCAGCAGTGAGTCACCCGGGGGTGCTTTCTTT. Amino acids: CASSESPGGAFF.

The rearrangement joins TRBV28 to TRBJ2-7, with 10 positions matching TRBD1. V dropped 7 bases and J dropped 3; count of bases not matched to a gene: 6. From germline, CDR1 is MDHEN and CDR2 SYDVKM. The CDR3 covers 14 residues. The CDR3 reads CASKAGTGVYEQYF. In DNA form, the CDR3 reads TGTGCCAGCAAAGCCGGGACAGGGGTCTACGAGCAGTACTTC.

This rearrangement joins TRBV14 to TRBJ2-1; the match to TRBD2 covers 7 bases. With 0 bases clipped from V and 3 bases from J, the junction kept 5 bases outside the gene matches. Germline-derived CDR1 and CDR2 are SGHDN and FVKESK. The CDR3 is 16 residues long. In nucleotides, the CDR3 is TGTGCCAGCAGCCAAGAGGTGGGACTATACTACAATGAGCAGTTCTTC. Its translation is CASSQEVGLYYNEQFF.

This chain connects TRBV7-8 to TRBJ1-5, with D possibly being TRBD1 (5 bases). Germline V gene sequence: CDR1 SGHVS, CDR2 FQNEAQ. This CDR3 is built from 13 residues. V was clipped by 1 base and J by 7 bases, with 8 bases between them. Here the CDR3 reads CASSLGGGQPQHF. Written as DNA, the CDR3 is TGTGCCAGCAGCTTAGGGGGGGGGCAGCCCCAGCATTTT.

The CDR3 bases are TGCGCCAGCAGACCCGGACTGCAGAACACCGGGGAGCTGTTTTTT. Translating gives CASRPGLQNTGELFF. The chain couples TRBV5-1 to TRBJ2-2; TRBD2 is a possible D gene (5 bases). The germline gives CDR1 SGHRS, CDR2 YFSETQ. Trimming removed 5 bases at V and 1 base at J, with 12 bases between. This CDR3 is built from 15 residues.

V usage is TRBV19 and J usage is TRBJ2-7; the match to TRBD2 covers 10 bases. Looked up from germline, CDR1 is LNHDA and CDR2 is SQIVND (reference sequence). The J segment lost 0 bases and the V segment lost 3 bases, leaving 8 bases of the junction unmatched. This CDR3 contains 17 residues. The CDR3 sequence is CASSMASGGRSSYEQYF. CDR3 in DNA: TGTGCCAGTAGTATGGCTAGCGGGGGTAGGAGCTCCTACGAGCAGTACTTC.

This clone was observed a single time. The chain employs TRBV27 and TRBJ2-1; 7 bases agree with TRBD2. This CDR3 has 15 residues. V dropped 5 bases and J dropped 0; count of bases not matched to a gene: 4. Germline CDR1 and CDR2: MNHEY and SMNVEV (reference sequence). DNA for the CDR3: TGTGCCAGCAGTGCGGGAGACCTCTCCTACAATGAGCAGTTCTTC. Protein product: CASSAGDLSYNEQFF.

The chain carries TRBV9 and TRBJ1-6; D perhaps matches TRBD1 (6 bases). V dropped 3 bases and J dropped 13 bases, with 20 bases sitting between them. The CDR3 extends over 15 amino acids. The V gene's germline CDR1 is SGDLS and CDR2 YYNGEE. The CDR3 DNA is TGTGCCAGCAGCGGTCAGGGGTCCGTGATTTGGCCCCTCCACTTT. Protein sequence: CASSGQGSVIWPLHF. Based on the CDR3 plus reference TRBV9 and TRBJ1-6, the full variable domain is DSGVTQTPKHLITATGQRVTLRCSPRSGDLSVYWYQQSLDQGLQFLIQYYNGEERAKGNILERFSAQQFPDLHSELNLSSLELGDSALYFCASSGQGSVIWPLHFGNGTRLTVT.

The gene calls are TRBV30 and TRBJ2-6, with D hard to call. CDR1 is GTSNPN and CDR2 is SVGIG in the germline V gene (reference sequence). The CDR3 has 14 amino acids. V dropped 7 bases and J dropped 0 bases, with 10 bases sitting between them. The CDR3 DNA reads TGTGCCTCCAATGTTAGCTCTGGGGCCAACGTCCTGACTTTC. Protein: CASNVSSGANVLTF.

The chain joins TRBV6-5 to TRBJ2-3; 9 bases map to TRBD1. V was clipped by 6 bases and J by 0 bases; unmatched bases: 4. This CDR3 spans 15 amino acids. Germline V gene sequence: CDR1 MNHEY, CDR2 SVGAGI. The CDR3 spells CASSSTGGSTDTQYF. The CDR3 bases are TGTGCCAGCAGCTCGACAGGGGGTAGCACAGATACGCAGTATTTT.

V and J are TRBV5-1 and TRBJ2-7; D is perhaps TRBD2 (6 bases). V was trimmed by 4 bases and J by 4 bases, leaving 15 bases between them. CDR1 is SGHRS and CDR2 is YFSETQ in the germline V gene. The CDR3 runs 14 residues. The CDR3 loop reads CASSLWGVSYEQYF. CDR3 sequence (DNA): TGCGCCAGCAGCCTGTGGGGGGTTTCATACGAGCAGTACTTC.

The genes are TRBV5-1 and TRBJ2-3, with 8 bases lining up with TRBD2. Germline lookup yields CDR1 SGHRS and CDR2 YFSETQ. The CDR3 covers 15 residues. Trimming cost V 2 bases and J 2 bases; bases outside gene matches: 4. The CDR3 spells CASSFSGAVTDTQYF. Here the CDR3 DNA reads TGCGCCAGCAGCTTTAGCGGGGCGGTCACAGATACGCAGTATTTT.

Here the CDR3 reads CASSPRDNQPQHF. The CDR3 coding sequence is TGTGCCAGTAGTCCCAGGGACAATCAGCCCCAGCATTTT. This rearrangement joins TRBV19 to TRBJ1-5; a possible D gene is TRBD1 (5 bases). Trimming left V 5 bases short and J 3 bases short, with 8 bases between. The CDR3 contains 13 residues. The germline V gene has CDR1 LNHDA and CDR2 SQIVND (reference sequence). Complete variable domain (other parts from reference TRBV19 and TRBJ1-5): DGGITQSPKYLFRKEGQNVTLSCEQNLNHDAMYWYRQDPGQGLRLIYYSQIVNDFQKGDIAEGYSVSREKKESFPLTVTSAQKNPTAFYLCASSPRDNQPQHFGDGTRLSIL.

J is TRBJ2-2 and V is TRBV7-9, with D maybe TRBD1 (6 bases). The V gene's germline CDR1 is SEHNR and CDR2 FQNEAQ (reference sequence). The CDR3 runs 16 residues. Trimming shortened V by 2 bases and J by 6 bases, and 16 bases separated the two germline ends. The CDR3 loop is CASSLTRGLVSGELFF. CDR3 sequence (DNA): TGTGCCAGCAGCTTAACCAGGGGATTGGTATCCGGGGAGCTGTTTTTT.

The rearrangement links TRBV6-5 to TRBJ2-7, with D maybe TRBD2 (6 bases). Trimming removed 4 bases from V and 3 bases from J, with 10 bases in between. CDR1 and CDR2 (germline): MNHEY, SVGAGI. The CDR3 has 13 amino acids. CDR3 nucleotide sequence: TGTGCCAGCAGTTCCCCTAGCGACTACGAGCAGTACTTC. Its translation is CASSSPSDYEQYF.